This record concerns one T cell receptor (beta chain) sequence. As yet, its antigen is unknown. V lost 5 bases and J lost 0, with 3 bases in between. CDR1 is SGHTA, CDR2 FQGNSA, per germline. This CDR3 spans 12 amino acids. This sample is drawn from a study of T cell clonotyping in hematopoietic cell transplantation. Regarding the study as a whole: Few recipient clonotypes overlapped donors; over 95% were de novo at given depth. Without cell sorting, CD4 versus CD8 contributions remain unresolved. After transplant, recipient diversity fell while pathologically expanded clonotypes grew through day 180.

Generated by immunoSEQ multiplex PCR, the TCRdb table keeps only in-frame clones and is missing some. This sample has more than 55,000 clones, with approximately 94% found just once. Sequencing was carried out using peripheral blood mononuclear cells. The chain joins TRBV7-2 to TRBJ2-3; D not certain. The receptor was isolated from a man aged 50 or older in good health. Some clones in this sample may be carry-over from other donors' samples. This CDR3 reads CASSGSTDTQYF. CDR3 nucleotide sequence: TGTGCCAGCAGCGGAAGCACAGATACGCAGTATTTT.